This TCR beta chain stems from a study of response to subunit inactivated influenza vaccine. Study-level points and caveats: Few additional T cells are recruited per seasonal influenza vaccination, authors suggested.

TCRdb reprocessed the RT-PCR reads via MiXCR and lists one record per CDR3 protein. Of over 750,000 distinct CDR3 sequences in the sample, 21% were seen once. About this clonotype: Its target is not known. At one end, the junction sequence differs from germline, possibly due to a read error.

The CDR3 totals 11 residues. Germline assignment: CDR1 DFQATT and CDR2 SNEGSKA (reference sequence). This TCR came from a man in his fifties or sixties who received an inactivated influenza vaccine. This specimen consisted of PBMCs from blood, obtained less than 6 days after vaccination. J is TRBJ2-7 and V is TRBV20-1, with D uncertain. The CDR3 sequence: CSASDNYVQYF. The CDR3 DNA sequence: TGCAGTGCTAGCGACAACTACGTGCAGTACTTC.